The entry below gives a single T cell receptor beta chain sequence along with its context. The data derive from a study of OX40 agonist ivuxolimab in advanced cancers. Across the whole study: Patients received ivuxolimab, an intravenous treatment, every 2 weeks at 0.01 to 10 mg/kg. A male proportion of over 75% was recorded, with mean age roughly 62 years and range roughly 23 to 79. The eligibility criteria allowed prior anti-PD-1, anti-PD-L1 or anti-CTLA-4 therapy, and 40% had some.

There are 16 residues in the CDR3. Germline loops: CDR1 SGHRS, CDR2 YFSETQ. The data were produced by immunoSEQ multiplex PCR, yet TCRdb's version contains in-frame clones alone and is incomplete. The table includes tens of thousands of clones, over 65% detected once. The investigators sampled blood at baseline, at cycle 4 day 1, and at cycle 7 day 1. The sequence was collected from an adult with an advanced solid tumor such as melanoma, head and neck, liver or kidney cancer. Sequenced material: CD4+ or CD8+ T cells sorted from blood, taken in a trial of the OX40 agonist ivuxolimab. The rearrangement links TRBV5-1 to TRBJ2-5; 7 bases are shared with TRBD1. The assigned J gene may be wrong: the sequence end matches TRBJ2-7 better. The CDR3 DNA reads TGCGCCAGCAGCTCAGAACCCGGGACAGCGGCCTACGAGCAGTACTTC. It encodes CASSSEPGTAAYEQYF.